This TCR beta chain came from a study of cytomegalovirus exposure and HLA in healthy donors. Turning to the study itself: Sequencing of roughly 180 million T cells in an earlier analysis found around 110 million unique TCR beta sequences. Findings of the study overall: A missense DCLRE1C variant was associated with V- and J-gene trimming of TCR beta chains in a later analysis, and an independent cohort replicated the association. As immune exposure information, only CMV serostatus was available.

This clone has a single count. What it recognizes is unknown. The study ran its PCR with 60 Vbeta and 13 Jbeta primers. Original handling: In a later analysis, around 87 million unique TCR beta chains included roughly 11 million shared by two or more donors. Libraries were prepared by immunoSEQ multiplex PCR; TCRdb keeps only in-frame clonotypes and omits some of them. Clonal size and the V and J genes are those of that table, whereas D and trimming came from the DNA. The sample yields some 190,000 clones, 80% seen once. Germline-derived CDR1 and CDR2 are SGHTA and FQGNSA. The trim removed 5 bases at V and 5 bases at J, leaving 4 bases unmatched. This CDR3 comprises 13 residues.

The rearrangement links TRBV7-2 to TRBJ1-1, with 8 bases matching TRBD1. The source material was PBMCs. The sequence was collected from a woman aged 35 to 49 in good health and CMV-seronegative. CDR3: CASSRTGGTEAFF. The CDR3 DNA follows: TGTGCCAGCAGCCGTACAGGGGGAACTGAAGCTTTCTTT.